The clone carrying this T cell receptor beta chain has just one count. This entry comes from a study of blood T cell repertoires in COVID-19. Study information: Samples taken during acute and convalescent COVID-19 were collected in the United States, Italy and Spain.

Using immunoSEQ multiplex PCR, the repertoire was profiled, and TCRdb retains in-frame clones only, with some absent. The sample has some 100,000 clones; roughly 92% are singletons. CDR3 size: 15 residues. The germline CDR1 and CDR2 sequences are SQVTM and ANQGSEA. Trimming shortened V by 7 bases and J by 6 bases, and 21 bases separated the two germline ends. The sequencing input was peripheral blood. This sequence joins TRBV29-1 and TRBJ2-2, with D perhaps TRBD1 (6 bases). The sequence came from an older woman with active COVID-19. The CDR3 DNA sequence: TGCAGCGCGTTCGGGACACATTTAAGGGCCGGGGAGCTGTTTTTT. Translated, it gives CSAFGTHLRAGELFF.